This TCR beta chain was sequenced in a study of T-cell reconstitution after alpha-beta-depleted transplantation in children. Overall study findings and caveats: Diversity and T-cell counts at one year after transplant derived mostly from new T cells.

In regard to this clonotype: Its antigen is unknown.

During its preparation, the TCRbeta library received unique molecular identifiers. TCRdb fed the PCR reads into MiXCR, producing one record per CDR3 protein. Among about 980,000 distinct CDR3 sequences listed, about 30% were seen once. The specimen comprised PBMCs, mostly from graft donor cells, sampled 360 days after TCRalphabeta/CD19-depleted stem cell transplant. The TCR originated in a boy in the first two years of life who had a stem cell transplant for SCID, so the T cells may come from the graft donor.

CDR3 coding DNA: TGTGCCAGCAGCCATATTATAGCGGGACTTTACGAGCAGTACTTC. As protein: CASSHIIAGLYEQYF. The V and J genes are TRBV3-1 and TRBJ2-7; 8 bases map to TRBD2. Germline CDR1 LGHDT, CDR2 YNNKEL (reference sequence). V shed 3 bases and J 4 bases; nucleotides not matched to a gene: 8. The CDR3 extends over 15 amino acids.